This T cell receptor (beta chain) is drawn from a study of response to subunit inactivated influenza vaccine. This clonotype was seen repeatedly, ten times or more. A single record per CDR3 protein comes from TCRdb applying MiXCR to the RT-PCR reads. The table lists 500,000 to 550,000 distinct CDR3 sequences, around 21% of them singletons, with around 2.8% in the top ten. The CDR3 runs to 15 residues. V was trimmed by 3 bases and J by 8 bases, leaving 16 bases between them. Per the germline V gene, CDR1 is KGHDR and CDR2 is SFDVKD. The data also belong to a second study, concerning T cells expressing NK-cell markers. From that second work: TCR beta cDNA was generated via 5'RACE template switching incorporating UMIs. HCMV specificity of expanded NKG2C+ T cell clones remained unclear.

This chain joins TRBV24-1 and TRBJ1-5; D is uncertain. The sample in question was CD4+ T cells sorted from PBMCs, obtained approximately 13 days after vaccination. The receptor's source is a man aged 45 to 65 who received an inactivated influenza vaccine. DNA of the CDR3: TGTGCCACCAGTGATCCCCTCCGGCAAGATGAGCCCCAGCATTTT. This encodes CATSDPLRQDEPQHF.